These 5 T cell receptor beta chains were sequenced from one sample in a study of Ad26.COV2.S vaccination and SARS-CoV-2 variants. Stated treatment: around 19 received Ad26.COV2.S at low or high dose, single or two shots; about 5 received placebo; per-sample allocation not given. It was on day 63 after the first vaccine or placebo injection that samples were taken. Produced via immunoSEQ multiplex PCR; TCRdb's table is partial and in-frame only. The sample records under 600,000 clones, roughly nine tenths being singletons. The source material was peripheral blood, sampled in a trial of Ad26.COV2.S vaccine versus placebo. These receptors originate from a person between 18 and 60 years old who received the Ad26.COV2.S COVID-19 vaccine or a placebo.

The V call is TRBV11-2, the J call TRBJ1-4; no firm D call. The CDR3 consists of 15 residues. Germline CDR1 and CDR2: SGHAT and FQNNGV. V shed 5 bases and J shed 5 bases, with 15 bases lying between them. The CDR3 DNA sequence: TGTGCCAGCAGCCCACGTGGGATGGGAAATGAAAAACTGTTTTTT. It translates to CASSPRGMGNEKLFF.

The chain employs TRBV15 and TRBJ2-5, with D possibly being TRBD1 or TRBD2 (5 bases each). CDR1 and CDR2 (germline): LNHNV, YYDKDF (reference sequence). CDR3 size: 16 residues. Trimming removed 5 bases from V and 5 bases from J, with 21 bases in between. This chain's CDR3 is CATSPAHRDARETQYF. The CDR3 DNA sequence: TGTGCCACCAGCCCAGCCCATCGGGACGCAAGGGAGACCCAGTACTTC. The variable domain in full, completed from reference TRBV15 and TRBJ2-5, reads DAMVIQNPRYQVTQFGKPVTLSCSQTLNHNVMYWYQQKSSQAPKLLFHYYDKDFNNEADTPDNFQSRRPNTSFCFLDIRSPGLGDTAMYLCATSPAHRDARETQYFGPGTRLLVL.

The chain carries TRBV6-5 and TRBJ1-6, with a possible D match to TRBD1 (5 bases). The CDR3 covers 14 residues. Trimming took 5 bases from V and 5 from J, leaving 10 bases between them. Per germline, CDR1 MNHEY and CDR2 SVGAGI. The CDR3 reads CASSTRQNNSPLHF. In DNA, the CDR3 is TGTGCCAGCAGTACTCGACAGAATAATTCACCCCTCCACTTT.

The count of this clone is one. The chain joins TRBV7-9 to TRBJ2-6; maybe TRBD1 (6 bases). CDR1 is SEHNR, CDR2 FQNEAQ, per germline (reference sequence). The CDR3 has 15 residues. Trimming took 5 bases from V and 1 from J, leaving 9 bases between them. CDR3 DNA: TGTGCCAGCAGCAACACAGGGTCTGGGGCCAACGTCCTGACTTTC. This gives the protein CASSNTGSGANVLTF. The whole variable domain, filled in from reference TRBV7-9 and TRBJ2-6, reads DTGVSQNPRHKITKRGQNVTFRCDPISEHNRLYWYRQTLGQGPEFLTYFQNEAQLEKSRLLSDRFSAERPKGSFSTLEIQRTEQGDSAMYLCASSNTGSGANVLTFGAGSRLTVL.

The chain carries TRBV19 and TRBJ1-1; maybe TRBD1 (5 bases). The CDR3 is 14 amino acids. Germline lookup yields CDR1 LNHDA and CDR2 SQIVND (reference sequence). V gave up 4 bases and J gave up 4 bases, with 13 bases separating them. The CDR3 sequence: CASSTGSGATEAFF. In DNA, the CDR3 is TGTGCCAGTAGTACAGGGTCAGGTGCCACTGAAGCTTTCTTT. Full variable domain (outside the CDR3, taken from reference TRBV19 and TRBJ1-1): DGGITQSPKYLFRKEGQNVTLSCEQNLNHDAMYWYRQDPGQGLRLIYYSQIVNDFQKGDIAEGYSVSREKKESFPLTVTSAQKNPTAFYLCASSTGSGATEAFFGQGTRLTVV.